In its sample, the clone carrying this T cell receptor beta chain was seen once. Per germline, CDR1 SGHAT and CDR2 FQNNGV. The CDR3 extends over 13 amino acids. V dropped 5 bases and J dropped 11 bases, with 13 bases sitting between them. The data are from a study of blood T cell repertoires in COVID-19. In the source study's methods: The assay estimated nucleated cells by amplifying reference gene primers. The protocol was immunoSEQ multiplex PCR, while the TCRdb copy is restricted to in-frame clones and leaves out a portion. V, J and clone size derive from that table, while D and trimming were established from the DNA sequence. This table has over 75,000 clones, less than 95% appearing once.

This chain joins TRBV11-2 and TRBJ1-6, with D possibly being TRBD1 (6 bases). The sequencing input was peripheral blood. This clonotype originated in a human donor with active COVID-19. The donor label of this sample is uncertain. This CDR3 is CASSLTGNPPLHF. DNA for the CDR3: TGTGCCAGCAGCCTAACAGGGAACCCACCCCTCCACTTT.